This T cell receptor beta chain was retrieved from a study of cytomegalovirus exposure and HLA in healthy donors. With regard to this clone: Its antigen is currently unknown.

Study-wide results and limits: The majority of TCR sequences were rare, yet some public TCRs appeared in many donors. Subsequent analysis showed first-cohort TCR clusters tending to co-occur in more than 90 validation repertoires.

Data came from immunoSEQ multiplex PCR; TCRdb stores just in-frame clones and leaves some out. The sample carries tens of thousands of clones, approximately 93% recorded once. Trimming took 2 bases from V and 1 from J, leaving 11 bases between them. Germline V gene sequence: CDR1 SNHLY, CDR2 FYNNEI. This CDR3 comprises 15 residues. The chain joins TRBV2 to TRBJ2-5; a possible D gene is TRBD1 (6 bases). The sequence came from a man in his late teens or twenties in good health and CMV-seronegative. The sample was PBMCs. CDR3 region: CASSERRGSQETQYF. The CDR3, as DNA: TGTGCCAGCAGTGAAAGAAGGGGGAGCCAAGAGACCCAGTACTTC.